This TCR beta chain was observed in a study of T cell responses to AZD1222 COVID-19 vaccine. This clone was detected only once. This table comes from immunoSEQ multiplex PCR, and its TCRdb copy is limited to in-frame clones, with some not included. The data contain about 130,000 clones, approximately 91% of them singletons. CDR1 and CDR2 from the germline V gene are SGDLS and YYNGEE. The CDR3 sequence is 14 residues long. The V and J ends lost 0 bases and 5 bases, in that order; junction bases with no gene match: 4. The V call is TRBV9, the J call TRBJ1-2; 7 bases line up with TRBD1. This receptor was identified in an adult who received the AZD1222 COVID-19 vaccine. The sequencing here drew on peripheral blood, taken 28 days after the second AZD1222 dose. The CDR3 sequence: CASSVADRTYGYTF. The CDR3 DNA is TGTGCCAGCAGCGTAGCGGACAGGACTTATGGCTACACCTTC.